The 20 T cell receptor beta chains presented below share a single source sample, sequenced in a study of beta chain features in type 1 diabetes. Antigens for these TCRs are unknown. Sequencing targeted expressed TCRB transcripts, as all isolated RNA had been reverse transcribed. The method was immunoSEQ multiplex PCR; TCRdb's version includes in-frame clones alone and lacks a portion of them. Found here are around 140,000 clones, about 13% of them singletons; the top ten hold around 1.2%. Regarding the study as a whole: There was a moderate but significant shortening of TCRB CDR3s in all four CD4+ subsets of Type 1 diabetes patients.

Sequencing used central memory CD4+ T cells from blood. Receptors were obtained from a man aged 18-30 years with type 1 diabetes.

CDR3 sequence (DNA): TGTGCCAGCAGCCTAGGGTCGAACACTGAAGCTTTCTTT. Amino acids: CASSLGSNTEAFF. This chain uses TRBV7-9 with TRBJ1-1; D is ambiguous. The CDR3 contains 13 residues. V was shortened by 5 bases and J by 1 base, with 8 bases between the two germline ends. Looked up from germline, CDR1 is SEHNR and CDR2 is FQNEAQ (reference sequence).

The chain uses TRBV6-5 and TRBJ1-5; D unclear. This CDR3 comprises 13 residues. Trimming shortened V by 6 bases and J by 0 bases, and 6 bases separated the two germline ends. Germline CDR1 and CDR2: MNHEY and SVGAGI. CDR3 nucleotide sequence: TGTGCCAGCAGAGAATATAGCAATCAGCCCCAGCATTTT. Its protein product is CASREYSNQPQHF.

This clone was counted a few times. CDR3 coding DNA: TGCGCCGTGACAGGGGCCAACTACGAGCAGTACTTC. Amino acid sequence: CAVTGANYEQYF. This chain uses TRBV10-2 with TRBJ2-7, with TRBD1 identical over 8 bases. In germline, CDR1 is WSHSY, CDR2 SAAADI. CDR3 length: 12 residues. Trimming cost V 11 bases and J 3 bases; bases outside gene matches: 6.

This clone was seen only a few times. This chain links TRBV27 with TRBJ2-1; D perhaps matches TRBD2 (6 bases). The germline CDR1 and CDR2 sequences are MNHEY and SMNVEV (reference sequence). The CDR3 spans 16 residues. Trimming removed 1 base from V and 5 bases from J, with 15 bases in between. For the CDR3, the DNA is TGTGCCAGCAGTTTATTAGGCGGGACTGGAAACAATGAGCAGTTCTTC. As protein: CASSLLGGTGNNEQFF.

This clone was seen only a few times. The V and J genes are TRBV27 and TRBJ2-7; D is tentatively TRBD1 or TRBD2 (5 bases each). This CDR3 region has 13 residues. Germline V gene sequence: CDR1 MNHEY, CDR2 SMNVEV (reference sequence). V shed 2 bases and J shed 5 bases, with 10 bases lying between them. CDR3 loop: CASSLEGTHEQYF. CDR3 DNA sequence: TGTGCCAGCAGTTTAGAGGGGACCCACGAGCAGTACTTC.

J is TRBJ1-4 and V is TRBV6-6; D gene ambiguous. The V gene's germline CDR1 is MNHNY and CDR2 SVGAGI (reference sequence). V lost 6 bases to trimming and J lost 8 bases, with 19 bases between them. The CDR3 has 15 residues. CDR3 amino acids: CASRIDSDRGEKLFF. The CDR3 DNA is TGTGCCAGCAGAATCGATTCGGACCGAGGAGAAAAACTGTTTTTT.

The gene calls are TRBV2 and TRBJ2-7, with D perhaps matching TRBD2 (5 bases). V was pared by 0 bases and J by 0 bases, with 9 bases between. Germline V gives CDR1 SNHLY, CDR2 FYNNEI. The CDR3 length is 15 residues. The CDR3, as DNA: TGTGCCAGCAGTGAAGCGAGCGGTCCCTCCTACGAGCAGTACTTC. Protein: CASSEASGPSYEQYF.

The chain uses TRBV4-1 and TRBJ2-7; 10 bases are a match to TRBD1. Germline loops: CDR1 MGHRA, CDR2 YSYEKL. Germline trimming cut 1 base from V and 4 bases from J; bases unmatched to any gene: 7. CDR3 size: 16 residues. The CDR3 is CASSQGTGQGFYEQYF. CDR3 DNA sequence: TGCGCCAGCAGCCAAGGGACGGGACAGGGGTTTTACGAGCAGTACTTC.

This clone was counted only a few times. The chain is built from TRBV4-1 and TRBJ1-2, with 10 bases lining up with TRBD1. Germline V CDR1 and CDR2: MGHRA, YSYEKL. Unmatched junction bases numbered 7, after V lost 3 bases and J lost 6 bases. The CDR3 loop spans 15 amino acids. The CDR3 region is CASSHLLGTGDGYTF. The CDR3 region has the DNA TGCGCCAGCAGCCACCTCCTTGGGACAGGGGATGGCTACACCTTC.

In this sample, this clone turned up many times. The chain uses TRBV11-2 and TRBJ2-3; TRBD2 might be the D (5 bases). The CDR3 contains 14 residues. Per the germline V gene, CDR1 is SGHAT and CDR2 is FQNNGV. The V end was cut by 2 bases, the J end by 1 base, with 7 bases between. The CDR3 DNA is TGTGCCAGCAGCTTATTTAGCGGCACAGATACGCAGTATTTT. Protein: CASSLFSGTDTQYF.

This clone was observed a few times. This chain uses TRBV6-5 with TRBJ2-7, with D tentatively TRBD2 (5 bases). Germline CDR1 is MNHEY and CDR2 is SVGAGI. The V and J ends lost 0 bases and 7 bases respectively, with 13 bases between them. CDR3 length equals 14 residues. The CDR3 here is CASSYSGEGREQYF. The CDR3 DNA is TGTGCCAGCAGTTACTCAGGCGAGGGAAGGGAGCAGTACTTC.

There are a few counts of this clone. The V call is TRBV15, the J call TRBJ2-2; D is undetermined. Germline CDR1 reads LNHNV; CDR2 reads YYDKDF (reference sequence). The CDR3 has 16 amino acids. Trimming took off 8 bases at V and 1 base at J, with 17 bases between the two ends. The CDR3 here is CATRDGQSWNTGELFF. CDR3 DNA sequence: TGTGCCACCCGAGATGGGCAGAGCTGGAACACCGGGGAGCTGTTTTTT.

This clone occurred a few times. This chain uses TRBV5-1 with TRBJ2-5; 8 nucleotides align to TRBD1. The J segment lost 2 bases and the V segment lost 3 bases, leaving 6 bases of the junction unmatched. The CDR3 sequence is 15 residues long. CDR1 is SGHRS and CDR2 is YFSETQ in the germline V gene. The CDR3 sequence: CASSSGTGPQETQYF. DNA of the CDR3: TGCGCCAGCAGCTCGGGGACAGGACCTCAAGAGACCCAGTACTTC.

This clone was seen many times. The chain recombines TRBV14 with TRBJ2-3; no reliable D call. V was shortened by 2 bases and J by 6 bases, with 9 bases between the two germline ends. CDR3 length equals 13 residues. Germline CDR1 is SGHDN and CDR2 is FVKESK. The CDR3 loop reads CASSQMVEDTQYF. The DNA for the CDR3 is TGTGCCAGCAGCCAAATGGTGGAGGATACGCAGTATTTT.

CDR3 DNA sequence: TGTGCCTGGATGGCCGGACAAGACTATGGCTACACCTTC. Translated, it gives CAWMAGQDYGYTF. The chain employs TRBV30 and TRBJ1-2, with a weak D call TRBD1 (5 bases). The V end lost 4 bases, the J end lost 3 bases, and 12 bases lay between the germline ends. The CDR3 loop spans 13 amino acids. The germline CDR1 and CDR2 sequences are GTSNPN and SVGIG (reference sequence).

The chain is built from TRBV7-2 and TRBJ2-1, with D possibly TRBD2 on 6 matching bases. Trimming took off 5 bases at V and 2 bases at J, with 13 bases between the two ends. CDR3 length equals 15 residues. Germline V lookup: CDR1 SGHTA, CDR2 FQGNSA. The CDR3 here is CASSPYRGTYNEQFF. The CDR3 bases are TGTGCCAGCAGCCCATATCGGGGGACCTACAATGAGCAGTTCTTC.

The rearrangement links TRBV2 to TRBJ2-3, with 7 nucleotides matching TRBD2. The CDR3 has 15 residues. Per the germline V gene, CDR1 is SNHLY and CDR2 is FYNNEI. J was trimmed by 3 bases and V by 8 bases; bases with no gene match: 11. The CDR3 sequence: CASRQGLEGTDTQYF. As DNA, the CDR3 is TGTGCCAGCCGCCAAGGACTAGAAGGAACAGATACGCAGTATTTT. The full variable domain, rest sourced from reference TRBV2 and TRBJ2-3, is EPEVTQTPSHQVTQMGQEVILRCVPISNHLYFYWYRQILGQKVEFLVSFYNNEISEKSEIFDDQFSVERPDGSNFTLKIRSTKLEDSAMYFCASRQGLEGTDTQYFGPGTRLTVL.

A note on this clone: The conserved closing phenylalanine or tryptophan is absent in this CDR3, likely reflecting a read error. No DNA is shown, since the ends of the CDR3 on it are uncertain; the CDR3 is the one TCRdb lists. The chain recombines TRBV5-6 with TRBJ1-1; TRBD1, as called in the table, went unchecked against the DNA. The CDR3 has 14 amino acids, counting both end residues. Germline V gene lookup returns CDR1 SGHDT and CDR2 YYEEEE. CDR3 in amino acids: CASSSLQGVYSFRV.

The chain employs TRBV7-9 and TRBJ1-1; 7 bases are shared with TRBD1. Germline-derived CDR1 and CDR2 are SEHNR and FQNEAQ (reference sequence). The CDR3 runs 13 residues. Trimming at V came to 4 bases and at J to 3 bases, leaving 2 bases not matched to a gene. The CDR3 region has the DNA TGTGCCAGCAGCTCCCAGGGGGACACTGAAGCTTTCTTT. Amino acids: CASSSQGDTEAFF.

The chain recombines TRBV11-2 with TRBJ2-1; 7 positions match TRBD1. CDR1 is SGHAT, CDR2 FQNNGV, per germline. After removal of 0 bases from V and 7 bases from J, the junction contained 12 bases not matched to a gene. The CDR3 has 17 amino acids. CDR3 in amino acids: CASSLDPRDRSRNEQFF. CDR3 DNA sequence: TGTGCCAGCAGCTTAGACCCACGGGACAGATCTAGAAATGAGCAGTTCTTC.